Following are 8 T cell receptor beta chains from one sample sequenced in a study of T cell responses to AZD1222 COVID-19 vaccine. The protocol was immunoSEQ multiplex PCR, while the TCRdb copy is restricted to in-frame clones and leaves out a portion. The sample includes 200,000 or so clones, 87% of them seen just once. The source material was peripheral blood, sampled on day 0 of MenACWY control vaccination. Receptor source: an adult in good health.

The V gene is TRBV6-5, the J gene TRBJ2-5; D is perhaps TRBD1 or TRBD2 (5 bases each). Between the trimmed V and J ends, which lost 4 bases and 5 bases, there was a span of 17 bases. The CDR3 is made up of 15 amino acids. The germline CDR1 and CDR2 sequences are MNHEY and SVGAGI. CDR3 loop: CASSFGSSWGETQYF. The CDR3 DNA reads as TGTGCCAGCAGTTTTGGGTCCTCGTGGGGGGAGACCCAGTACTTC.

The chain recombines TRBV6-1 with TRBJ1-3; D is possibly TRBD1 (5 bases). Per the germline V gene, CDR1 is MNHNS and CDR2 is SASEGT. This CDR3 spans 14 amino acids. Trimming cost V 2 bases and J 2 bases, with 7 bases left between them. CDR3 protein: CASSEQGTGNTIYF. For the CDR3, the DNA is TGTGCCAGCAGTGAACAGGGAACTGGAAACACCATATATTTT.

This clone came up a few times. The chain employs TRBV4-2 and TRBJ1-5; the D gene is possibly TRBD1 (5 bases). V was shortened by 1 base and J by 3 bases, with 10 bases between the two germline ends. The CDR3 length is 15 residues. Looked up from germline, CDR1 is LGHNA and CDR2 is YNFKEQ. In DNA form, the CDR3 reads TGTGCCAGCAGCCAAGTCGGCAGGGACAATCAGCCCCAGCATTTT. Translation: CASSQVGRDNQPQHF.

The gene calls are TRBV18 and TRBJ1-2, with a possible D match to TRBD1 (6 bases). This CDR3 is built from 14 residues. Germline V gene lookup returns CDR1 KGHSH and CDR2 LQKENI. The V gene lost 3 bases and the J gene lost 7 bases, with 15 bases spanning the gap. CDR3 amino acids: CASSPKGTLVGYTF. In DNA form, the CDR3 reads TGTGCCAGCTCACCGAAAGGGACACTGGTTGGCTACACCTTC.

For the CDR3, the DNA is TGTGCCAGCAGCTTACAGGCAGGTAAAGGAGAGCAGTACTTC. Encoded protein: CASSLQAGKGEQYF. The chain joins TRBV7-8 to TRBJ2-7; D is undetermined. The CDR3 is made up of 14 amino acids. Trimming shortened V by 2 bases and J by 7 bases, and 15 bases separated the two germline ends. CDR1 and CDR2 from the germline V gene are SGHVS and FQNEAQ.

The chain combines TRBV29-1 with TRBJ2-3; 8 bases are shared with TRBD1. V was clipped by 4 bases and J by 0 bases; unmatched bases: 3. The CDR3 extends over 14 amino acids. Germline CDR1 SQVTM, CDR2 ANQGSEA. This CDR3 reads CSVGTGWSTDTQYF. CDR3 in DNA: TGCAGCGTTGGGACAGGGTGGAGCACAGATACGCAGTATTTT.

This chain connects TRBV5-4 to TRBJ2-3; 14 positions agree with TRBD2. CDR1 SGHNT and CDR2 YYREEE come from the germline V gene (reference sequence). The CDR3 is 18 amino acids. The V gene end was trimmed by 4 bases and the J gene end by 5 bases; junction bases not matched to a gene: 12. CDR3 bases: TGTGCCAGCAGCGGGGGACTAGCGGGAGTCGGAGCCGGAGATACGCAGTATTTT. Amino acids: CASSGGLAGVGAGDTQYF.

The V gene is TRBV25-1, the J gene TRBJ1-2, with D possibly matching TRBD1 (6 bases). Between the trimmed V and J ends, which lost 4 bases and 4 bases, there was a span of 13 bases. Germline CDR1 and CDR2: MGHDK and SYGVNS. The CDR3 extends over 14 amino acids. CDR3 protein: CASSGSGAVYGYTF. As DNA, the CDR3 is TGTGCCAGCAGTGGGTCGGGGGCGGTCTATGGCTACACCTTC.